Below, one T cell receptor beta chain is given with its context. The sample is drawn from a study of OX40 agonist ivuxolimab in advanced cancers. Study overall: Partial responses were seen in three patients, one with hepatocellular carcinoma and two with cutaneous melanoma.

The V gene's germline CDR1 is SGHTA and CDR2 FQGTGA. Trimming took 5 bases from V and 2 from J, leaving 11 bases between them. The CDR3 loop spans 14 amino acids. Assay: immunoSEQ multiplex PCR; the TCRdb copy retains only in-frame clones and omits some. The profile shows roughly 60,000 clones, roughly 88% of them singletons. Material: CD4+ or CD8+ T cells sorted from blood, obtained in a trial of the OX40 agonist ivuxolimab. This receptor was identified in an adult with an advanced solid tumor such as melanoma, head and neck, liver or kidney cancer. The genes are TRBV7-3 and TRBJ2-3; possibly TRBD1 for D (5 bases). In DNA form, the CDR3 reads TGTGCCAGCAGCCTAGGGGCGGCCACAGATACGCAGTATTTT. Its translation is CASSLGAATDTQYF.